Described below is a single TCR beta chain sequence and its context. TCR beta libraries were prepared from cDNA with unique molecular identifiers. TCRdb passed the PCR reads through MiXCR, listing each CDR3 protein once. Here the sample spans about 460,000 distinct CDR3 sequences, roughly 46% being singletons. This sample is drawn from a study of post-analysis software for immune sequencing data. Study-level information: Included courses were relapsing-remitting and secondary progressive multiple sclerosis; progressive-relapsing multiple sclerosis was also included.

The TCR sequence derives from a girl aged 10 to 17 with multiple sclerosis. Sequencing was carried out using blood.

This chain's CDR3 is CASSSQGIGGGGYTF. CDR3 DNA: TGTGCCAGCAGCTCCCAAGGGATAGGGGGCGGGGGCTACACCTTC. The chain joins TRBV7-3 to TRBJ1-2; 7 nucleotides align to TRBD1. Losses at the gene ends were 4 bases for V and 8 bases for J; bases not matched to a gene: 13. The germline CDR1 and CDR2 sequences are SGHTA and FQGTGA. This CDR3 region has 15 residues.